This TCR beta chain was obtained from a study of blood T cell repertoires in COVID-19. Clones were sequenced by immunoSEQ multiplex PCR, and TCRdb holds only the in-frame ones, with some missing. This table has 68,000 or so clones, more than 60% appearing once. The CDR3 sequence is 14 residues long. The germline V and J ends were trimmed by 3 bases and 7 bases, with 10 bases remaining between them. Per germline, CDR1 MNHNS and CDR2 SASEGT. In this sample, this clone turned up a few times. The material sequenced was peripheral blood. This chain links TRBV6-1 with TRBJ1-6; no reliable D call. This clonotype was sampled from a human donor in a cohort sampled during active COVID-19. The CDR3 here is CASSEGSPNSPLHF. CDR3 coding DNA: TGTGCCAGCAGTGAGGGCAGTCCCAATTCACCCCTCCACTTT.